This T cell receptor (beta chain) was sequenced for a study of response to subunit inactivated influenza vaccine (dated by TCRdb to the late 2010s). Regarding the study in general: Deep quantitative T cell receptor repertoire profiling was used in the study to track responses to a trivalent subunit inactivated influenza vaccine. Broader findings and caveats from the paper: The authors proposed that each seasonal influenza vaccination may bring in only a limited number of new T cells.

In its sample, this clonotype was seen a few times. Its antigen is unknown. Per-base qualities were not stored, and no clone one base away is much larger. Cut back by 4 bases and 6 bases, the V and J ends lie 14 bases apart. Including the terminal cysteine and phenylalanine, the CDR3 comprises 14 residues. The sequence is cut down to CDR3 DNA, 42 bases in frame from base 1. CDR1 and CDR2 (SGHAT, FQNNGV) derive from the germline V gene. Libraries were prepared through RT-PCR. Sequenced on an Illumina HiSeq 2500. In TCRdb, the public reads were trimmed at Q25 with fastp and aligned with MiXCR, with productive beta chains retained. Duplicate CDR3 protein sequences are folded into a single record with the most common DNA and genes. The sample table contains 540,000 or so distinct CDR3 sequences; only one count was recorded for 10% to 15% of them. Around 12% of the sample lies in the top ten. The time point label, as the study defines it: 45 days after influenza vaccine administration.

The receptor chain draws on TRBV11-2 and TRBJ2-3; perhaps TRBD1 is the D gene, with 7 bases matching. This clonotype was sampled from a man aged 45-65 years who received an inactivated influenza vaccine. Donor details come from another sample of the same person, matched by shared clones. The specimen was PBMCs from blood, collected 45 days after vaccination. CDR3 protein: CASSSQQGRDTQYF. The nucleotide sequence is TGTGCCAGCAGCTCGCAACAGGGGAGGGATACGCAGTATTTT.